This TCR beta chain was sequenced for a study of shared clonotypes between healthy human individuals. Replicate PCRs from sorted subsets contained approximately 190 ng DNA, which is around 30,000 T cell genomes. Here immunoSEQ multiplex PCR was the method, and the copy in TCRdb shows in-frame clones only, minus some. This sample has approximately 1,500,000 clones, with roughly 96% found just once. As regards this clone: The antigen is undetermined.

The donor population consisted of healthy HIV-negative adults with no recent acute infections or vaccinations. Study results and limitations: Rarefaction showed that sequencing of sorted subsets was incomplete (despite large depth).

From germline, CDR1 is SNHLY and CDR2 FYNNEI. J gave up 3 bases and V 8 bases, and 4 bases lay outside the gene matches. The CDR3 is made up of 13 amino acids. This chain connects TRBV2 to TRBJ1-1; 9 nucleotides line up with TRBD1. Sequences were obtained from naive CD4+ T cells sorted from blood. This sample's subset: CD45RA+ positively selected. This TCR came from a man aged 25-45 years in good health. The CDR3 sequence: CASGTGWHTEAFF. CDR3 nucleotide sequence: TGTGCCAGCGGGACAGGGTGGCACACTGAAGCTTTCTTT.